This T cell receptor (beta chain) was captured in a study of response to subunit inactivated influenza vaccine. As to this clonotype: Its antigen is still unknown.

The V gene's germline CDR1 is SGHTA and CDR2 FQGNSA. Trimming took off 5 bases at V and 5 bases at J, with 7 bases between the two ends. The CDR3 has 12 amino acids. In TCRdb, the RT-PCR reads were re-called with MiXCR into one record per CDR3 protein. Found here are more than 450,000 distinct CDR3 sequences, approximately 12% of them singletons; the top ten hold 10% to 13%. General observations from the study: A suggestion made by the authors is that each seasonal influenza vaccination recruits few new T cells.

The sequenced sample was PBMCs from blood, obtained on the day of vaccination. J is TRBJ1-5 and V is TRBV7-2; D gene unclear. The TCR originated in a middle-aged man who received an inactivated influenza vaccine. As DNA, the CDR3 is TGTGCCAGCAGCCGGCCGGATCAGCCCCAGCATTTT. Translated, it gives CASSRPDQPQHF.